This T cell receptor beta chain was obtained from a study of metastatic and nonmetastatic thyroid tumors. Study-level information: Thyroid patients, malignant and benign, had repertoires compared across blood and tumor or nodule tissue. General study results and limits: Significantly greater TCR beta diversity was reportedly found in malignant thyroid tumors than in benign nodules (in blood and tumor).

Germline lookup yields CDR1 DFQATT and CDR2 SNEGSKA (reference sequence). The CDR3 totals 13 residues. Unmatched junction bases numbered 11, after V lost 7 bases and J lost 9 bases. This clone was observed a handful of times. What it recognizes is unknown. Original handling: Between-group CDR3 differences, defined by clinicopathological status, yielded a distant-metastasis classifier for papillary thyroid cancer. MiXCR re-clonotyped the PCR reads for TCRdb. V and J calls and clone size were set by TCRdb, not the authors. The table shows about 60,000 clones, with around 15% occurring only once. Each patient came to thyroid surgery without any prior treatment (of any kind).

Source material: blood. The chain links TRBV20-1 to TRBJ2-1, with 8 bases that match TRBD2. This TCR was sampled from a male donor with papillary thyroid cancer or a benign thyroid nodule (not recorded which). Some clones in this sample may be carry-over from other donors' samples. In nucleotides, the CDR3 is TGCAGTGTGTGGAATAGCGGGAAGAGTGAGCAGTTCTTC. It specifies CSVWNSGKSEQFF.